The rows below give T cell receptor beta chains drawn from one sample of a study of T cells in Graves' hyperthyroidism and ophthalmopathy. TCRdb called the multiplex PCR reads again in MiXCR, with one record for every CDR3 protein. Of 350,000 to 400,000 distinct CDR3 sequences listed, approximately 20% are singletons. Input material: blood. The source of these receptors is a woman in her late teens or twenties with Graves' hyperthyroidism. Both conserved end residues are part of each CDR3. D genes are given only for firm matches. The size of a clone is reported for some rows only, either as once, few or many, or as a class for expanded clones.

- | TRBJ2-5 | - | TRBV29-1 | TGCAGCGTTGGAAGAGGGGAGAGAGAGACCCAGTACTTC | CSVGRGERETQYF
many | TRBJ1-2 | TRBD1 | TRBV2 | TGTGCCAGCAGTAAAGACAGGGTTGAAGGCTACACCTTC | CASSKDRVEGYTF
many | TRBJ2-2 | - | TRBV20-1 | TGCAGTGCTAGAGATTCCGGGGAGCTGTTTTTT | CSARDSGELFF
many | TRBJ1-1 | - | TRBV12-5 | TGTGCTAGTGGTTTGGGACAGAGAGGGGGGAAAACTGAAGCTTTCTTT | CASGLGQRGGKTEAFF
many | TRBJ1-1 | - | TRBV29-1 | TGCAGCGTGTCGAGGGGCACTGAAGCTTTCTTT | CSVSRGTEAFF
many | TRBJ1-3 | - | TRBV20-1 | TGCAGTGCTGCACCCAGGACAGTCGGAAACACCATATATTTT | CSAAPRTVGNTIYF
- | TRBJ1-1 | TRBD1 | TRBV28 | TGTGCCAGCAGATTAACAGGGGGCTGGAACACTGAAGCTTTCTTT | CASRLTGGWNTEAFF
many | TRBJ2-7 | - | TRBV28 | TGTGCCAGCACCCTCGACAGGGAGGACGAGCAGTACTTC | CASTLDREDEQYF
- | TRBJ2-5 | TRBD2 | TRBV7-2 | TGTGCCAGCAGCTTAGCGGGGGGGTACCAAGAGGCCCAGTACTTC | CASSLAGGYQEAQYF
- | TRBJ2-2 | TRBD1 | TRBV24-1 | TGTGCCACCAGTGATTTGAGACAGGGGGCCGGGGAGCTGTTTTTT | CATSDLRQGAGELFF
many | TRBJ1-1 | TRBD1 | TRBV6-6 | TGTGCCAGCAGACGGGACAGCAGAACTGAAGCTTTCTTT | CASRRDSRTEAFF
many | TRBJ1-1 | TRBD1 | TRBV10-3 | TGTGCCATCAATTCGGACAGGGGGGACACTGAAGCTTTCTTT | CAINSDRGDTEAFF
many | TRBJ2-7 | TRBD2 | TRBV4-1 | TGCGCCAGCAGCCCTCTCGGGGAGGGGAGTTACGAGCAGTACTTC | CASSPLGEGSYEQYF
few | TRBJ2-7 | - | TRBV4-2 | TGTGCCAGCAGCCAAGCCCGGGGCAGGGGTTCGGACGAGCAGTACTTC | CASSQARGRGSDEQYF
many | TRBJ2-4 | - | TRBV12-3/TRBV12-4 | TGTGCCAGCAGTTTAGGACAGCAAAACATTCAGTACTTC | CASSLGQQNIQYF
many | TRBJ2-7 | - | TRBV6-5 | TGTGCCAGCAGTTACTCGAAGCCCGGTGCAGGAGTTGGGCAGTACTTC | CASSYSKPGAGVGQYF
many | TRBJ2-5 | - | TRBV10-3 | TGTGCCATCAGTGAAGGGACCGACCAAGAGACCCAGTACTTC | CAISEGTDQETQYF
few | TRBJ2-7 | - | TRBV3-1 | TGTGCCAGCAGCCAAGGGCTGAGAAGGGAGCTCTACTTC | CASSQGLRRELYF
few | TRBJ1-2 | - | TRBV5-6 | TGTGCCAGCAGCTTGACGGGTGTGGAGGGGGACCCCGCCTATGGCTACACCTTC | CASSLTGVEGDPAYGYTF
many | TRBJ1-1 | - | TRBV12-3/TRBV12-4 | TGTGCCAGCAGTTTTGTTCTAAGGACTGAAGCTTTCTTT | CASSFVLRTEAFF
- | TRBJ2-2 | TRBD2 | TRBV12-3/TRBV12-4 | TGTGCCAGCAGGGGACTAGGAGGGAGCACCGGGGAGCTGTTTTTT | CASRGLGGSTGELFF
- | TRBJ2-2 | - | TRBV18 | TGTGCCAGCTCACCAGCTCAGGGGCGGAACACCGGGGAGCTGTTTTTT | CASSPAQGRNTGELFF
many | TRBJ1-2 | - | TRBV6-1 | TGTGCCAGCAGATTGGGACACGTCTATGGCTACACCTTC | CASRLGHVYGYTF
many | TRBJ1-5 | TRBD1 | TRBV12-3/TRBV12-4 | TGTGCCAGCAGTTCCGGACAGGGGCGTCAGCCCCAGCATTTT | CASSSGQGRQPQHF
many | TRBJ1-2 | - | TRBV5-1 | TGCGCCAGCAGCTTCCTTGGGGGCGCGGGCCCTTATGGCTACACCTTC | CASSFLGGAGPYGYTF
few | TRBJ2-7 | - | TRBV18 | TGTGCCAGCTCACCACCGTCTTTAGACAACGAGCAGTACTTC | CASSPPSLDNEQYF
many | TRBJ1-3 | - | TRBV4-1 | TGCGCCAGCAGCCAATGGCCGAAGAGCTCTGGAAACACCATATATTTT | CASSQWPKSSGNTIYF
few | TRBJ1-4 | - | TRBV6-5 | TGTGCCAGCAGTTACGACGGGCCAGGTGAAGAAAAACTGTTTTTT | CASSYDGPGEEKLFF
many | TRBJ1-1 | - | TRBV12-3/TRBV12-4 | TGTGCCAGCAGTTTTTCGGGCGGGCGAGATGAAGCTTTCTTT | CASSFSGGRDEAFF
many | TRBJ2-7 | TRBD1 | TRBV6-2/TRBV6-3 | TGTGCCAGCAGTTACTGGACAGGAGGAGACCGCTACGAGCAGTACTTC | CASSYWTGGDRYEQYF
- | TRBJ2-5 | TRBD2 | TRBV12-3/TRBV12-4 | TGTGCCAGCAAACGGGGAGTAGCGGGGAGGCAAGAGACCCAGTACTTC | CASKRGVAGRQETQYF
many | TRBJ2-7 | - | TRBV5-4 | TGTGCCAGCAGCTTGGCCGAGGGGGGGTACGAGCAGTACTTC | CASSLAEGGYEQYF
many | TRBJ2-4 | - | TRBV15 | TGTGCCACCAGCAGAGATAAGGGCTTGCAAAACATTCAGTACTTC | CATSRDKGLQNIQYF
many | TRBJ2-7 | TRBD1 | TRBV7-8 | TGTGCCAGCAGCCGTTGGGACAGGCTTTTTCACTCCTACGAGCAGTACTTC | CASSRWDRLFHSYEQYF
few | TRBJ2-2 | TRBD1 | TRBV6-9 | TGTGCCAGCAGTCACCGGACAGGGAACACCGGGGAGCTGTTTTTT | CASSHRTGNTGELFF
- | TRBJ1-5 | TRBD1 | TRBV4-2 | TGTGCCAGCAGCCAGGAACAGGGGTTCAATCAGCCCCAGCATTTT | CASSQEQGFNQPQHF
many | TRBJ1-3 | - | TRBV7-6 | TGTGCCAGCAGCTTAGTCGCGGGCAGGGGTTCTGGAAACACCATATATTTT | CASSLVAGRGSGNTIYF
- | TRBJ2-7 | - | TRBV6-5 | TGTGCCAGCAGTTACTCGTTAGGACACGAGCAGTACTTC | CASSYSLGHEQYF
many | TRBJ2-7 | TRBD1 | TRBV10-3 | TGTGCCATCAGTGAGCCGGGACAGGTTTACGAGCAGTACTTC | CAISEPGQVYEQYF
- | TRBJ1-5 | TRBD1 | TRBV5-1 | TGCGCCAGCAGCTTGGGAGTAGGGGGCGTCGGGCCCCAGCATTTT | CASSLGVGGVGPQHF
many | TRBJ2-7 | - | TRBV20-1 | TGCAGTGCCAGACTTAGCGGTCCTGGGGGGCAGTACTTC | CSARLSGPGGQYF
- | TRBJ2-5 | TRBD1 | TRBV28 | TGTGCCAGCACCCCCGGGACAGAAGCCCAAGAGACCCAGTACTTC | CASTPGTEAQETQYF
many | TRBJ2-5 | TRBD2 | TRBV4-2 | TGTGCCAGCAGCCAAGGGGGAGCGGGGGGGCCCCAAGAGACCCAGTACTTC | CASSQGGAGGPQETQYF
many | TRBJ2-5 | TRBD2 | TRBV6-2/TRBV6-3 | TGTGCCAGCAGTACAGGACTAGCGGGGGGTCCTTACCAAGAGACCCAGTACTTC | CASSTGLAGGPYQETQYF
many | TRBJ2-2 | TRBD2 | TRBV7-3 | TGTGCCAGCAGCCCCTCAGCGGGGGCCAACACCGGGGAGCTGTTTTTT | CASSPSAGANTGELFF
many | TRBJ2-7 | - | TRBV11-2 | TGTGCCAGCAGCCGGAAGAAGATGGTGGTCGGGGTTGACGAGCAGTACTTC | CASSRKKMVVGVDEQYF
- | TRBJ2-2 | TRBD2 | TRBV20-1 | TGCAGTGCTTCGCCCCCGCGGGGGGGCTCCGCGAACACCGGGGAGCTGTTTTTT | CSASPPRGGSANTGELFF
- | TRBJ2-7 | - | TRBV12-3/TRBV12-4 | TGTGCCAGCAGTTTACGGTCGGCTCTCAATGCCTACGAGCAGTACTTC | CASSLRSALNAYEQYF
many | TRBJ2-5 | - | TRBV6-5 | TGTGCCAGCAGTGACTCGACAGAGTACCAAGAGACCCAGTACTTC | CASSDSTEYQETQYF
many | TRBJ1-5 | - | TRBV6-1 | TGTGCCAGCAGTCGAAACAGGTGGGGAAATCAGCCCCAGCATTTT | CASSRNRWGNQPQHF
many | TRBJ2-7 | - | TRBV6-1 | TGTGCCAGCAGCAAGACAGGTTACGAGCAGTACTTC | CASSKTGYEQYF
- | TRBJ2-5 | TRBD2 | TRBV5-6 | TGTGCCAGCAGCTTGGTGGGTCCTAGCGGGGTAGAGACCCAGTACTTC | CASSLVGPSGVETQYF
many | TRBJ2-7 | - | TRBV7-8 | TGTGCCAGCAGCGAGGGGCTAGCTCGCTACGAGCAGTACTTC | CASSEGLARYEQYF